This paragraph reports one T cell receptor (beta chain). Antigen specificity is unknown. The data are from a study of OX40 agonist ivuxolimab in advanced cancers. Trimming took off 2 bases at V and 2 bases at J, with 19 bases between the two ends. The CDR3 is made up of 17 amino acids. The germline V gene encodes CDR1 MNHNS and CDR2 SASEGT. This table comes from immunoSEQ multiplex PCR, and its TCRdb copy is limited to in-frame clones, with some not included. Among 50,000 or so clones listed, around 88% were seen once. Whole-study results and caveats: Antigen specificity remained undetermined for the expanded peripheral T cells.

The receptor was derived from an adult with an advanced solid tumor such as melanoma, head and neck, liver or kidney cancer. The sample was CD4+ or CD8+ T cells sorted from blood, taken in a trial of the OX40 agonist ivuxolimab. V is TRBV6-1 and J is TRBJ2-7; maybe TRBD2 (6 bases). The CDR3 sequence is CASSEFPTSGPPYEQYF. The CDR3 nucleotides read TGTGCCAGCAGTGAATTCCCTACCAGCGGGCCCCCCTACGAGCAGTACTTC.